This TCR beta chain was obtained from a study of T cell clonotyping in hematopoietic cell transplantation. Study-wide results and limits: Graft donor and pretransplant recipient Inverse Simpson Index values predicted broader posttransplant TCR diversity. Without cell sorting, CD4 versus CD8 contributions remain unresolved.

V was trimmed by 1 base and J by 5 bases, leaving 14 bases between them. The CDR3 runs 15 residues. CDR1 SGHVS and CDR2 FNYEAQ come from the germline V gene. About this clone: Its matching antigen is unknown.

Clones were sequenced by immunoSEQ multiplex PCR, and TCRdb holds only the in-frame ones, with some missing. The sample includes 20,000 or so clones, approximately 79% seen only once; the top ten take about 14%. The genes are TRBV7-6 and TRBJ1-2, with D possibly being TRBD1 (5 bases). The specimen was peripheral blood mononuclear cells. The receptor comes from a man aged 60 to 69 in good health. Some clones in this sample may be carry-over from other donors' samples. CDR3 protein: CASSLGSPGTYGYTF. The CDR3 DNA is TGTGCCAGCAGCTTAGGATCTCCCGGGACGTATGGCTACACCTTC. The variable domain in full, with the rest retrieved from reference TRBV7-6 and TRBJ1-2, is GAGVSQSPRYKVTKRGQDVALRCDPISGHVSLYWYRQALGQGPEFLTYFNYEAQQDKSGLPNDRFSAERPEGSISTLTIQRTEQRDSAMYRCASSLGSPGTYGYTFGSGTRLTVV.